Shown below are 5 T cell receptor beta chains from a single sample sequenced in a study of cytomegalovirus exposure and HLA in healthy donors (dated by TCRdb to 2016 to 2017). The receptor library was made with the immunoSEQ multiplex PCR assay. The multiplex PCR relied on a mix of 60 forward primers for TCR Vbeta segments and 13 reverse primers for TCR Jbeta segments. TCRdb's version of the immuneACCESS table is confined to in-frame rearrangements and falls short of the full clone set. An unresolved V gene accounts for under half of the shortfall where checked; the remainder is of unknown origin. The sample table holds around 230,000 clones, of which over 75% were seen once. The ten largest clones represent 1.5% to 2% of the sample. Sequencing was carried out using PBMCs. The source of these receptors is a male donor in good health and CMV-seronegative.

In its sample, this clone was seen a few times. The genes are TRBV6-5 and TRBJ1-1; D is undetermined. The CDR3 is 14 amino acids. V lost 2 bases to trimming and J lost 5 bases, with 12 bases between them. Looked up from germline, CDR1 is MNHEY and CDR2 is SVGAGI. The CDR3: CASSYGEVVTEAFF. CDR3 DNA: TGTGCCAGCAGTTACGGAGAGGTTGTGACTGAAGCTTTCTTT.

The chain couples TRBV27 to TRBJ2-7; 7 positions match TRBD1. V gave up 7 bases and J gave up 5 bases; unmatched junction bases: 14. The CDR3 length is 15 residues. Germline lookup yields CDR1 MNHEY and CDR2 SMNVEV (reference sequence). This CDR3 reads CASTMTGYGLDEQYF. The CDR3 bases are TGTGCCAGCACCATGACAGGGTACGGGCTTGACGAGCAGTACTTC.

V is TRBV18 and J is TRBJ2-7, with D possibly TRBD2 on 5 matching bases. The CDR3 totals 14 residues. V was clipped by 0 bases and J by 2 bases, with 8 bases between them. Per germline, CDR1 KGHSH and CDR2 LQKENI. In DNA form, the CDR3 reads TGTGCCAGCTCACCACCTGGGAGCACCTACGAGCAGTACTTC. Its protein product is CASSPPGSTYEQYF.

CDR3 DNA: TGTGCCAGCAGCCAAGCAATCTCAGGGTCCGGCACAGATACGCAGTATTTT. Amino acids: CASSQAISGSGTDTQYF. The chain couples TRBV4-2 to TRBJ2-3; D may be TRBD1 (5 bases). Germline CDR1 LGHNA, CDR2 YNFKEQ. V was pared by 1 base and J by 1 base, with 15 bases between. CDR3 length equals 17 residues.

The chain employs TRBV29-1 and TRBJ2-7; 9 positions match TRBD1. The CDR3 consists of 13 residues. The ends lost 1 base at V and 2 bases at J; junction bases unmatched: 0. Germline lookup yields CDR1 SQVTM and CDR2 ANQGSEA. Written as DNA, the CDR3 is TGCAGCGTTGAAGGACAGGGGGCCTACGAGCAGTACTTC. It translates to CSVEGQGAYEQYF.